A single sample is the source of the 22 T cell receptor beta chains below, sequenced in a study of blood T cells in healthy people across ages. Combining a sample-barcoded 5' primer with a J-beta primer mix, a second PCR ran for about 7 to 11 cycles. TCRdb redid the calling of the 5' RACE reads with MiXCR, one entry per CDR3 protein. The table has around 600,000 distinct CDR3 sequences, about 45% seen once. The sequenced material came from blood. Receptor source: a man aged 80 or over in good health.

This clonotype was seen only a few times. V is TRBV6-5 and J is TRBJ1-2; TRBD1 aligns across 8 bases. The V gene's germline CDR1 is MNHEY and CDR2 SVGAGI. This CDR3 has 14 amino acids. Trimming removed 5 bases from V and 3 bases from J; junction bases left unmatched: 5. The CDR3 here is CASSLQGADYGYTF. The CDR3 coding sequence is TGTGCCAGCAGTCTTCAGGGGGCTGACTATGGCTACACCTTC.

V and J are TRBV28 and TRBJ2-3; 7 positions agree with TRBD2. The junction had 4 bases not matched to a gene; V was cut back by 6 bases and J by 1 base. Looked up from germline, CDR1 is MDHEN and CDR2 is SYDVKM. This CDR3 spans 14 amino acids. The CDR3: CASRQSGGTDTQYF. The CDR3 DNA follows: TGTGCCAGCAGACAGAGCGGGGGCACAGATACGCAGTATTTT.

The V gene is TRBV3-1, the J gene TRBJ2-1; D is unresolved. Germline V gene sequence: CDR1 LGHDT, CDR2 YNNKEL (reference sequence). Trimming took 0 bases from V and 1 from J, leaving 10 bases between them. The CDR3 totals 16 residues. CDR3 protein: CASSQDQRPSYNEQFF. CDR3 nucleotides: TGTGCCAGCAGCCAAGATCAGCGACCGTCCTACAATGAGCAGTTCTTC.

This sequence joins TRBV5-1 and TRBJ2-7, with D uncertain. The V gene's germline CDR1 is SGHRS and CDR2 YFSETQ. V was cut by 6 bases and J by 0 bases, with 10 bases left in between. The CDR3 is made up of 13 amino acids. This CDR3 is CASKIESSYEQYF. CDR3 bases: TGCGCCAGCAAAATCGAAAGCTCCTACGAGCAGTACTTC.

CDR3 region: CASSLLGGGNIQYF. CDR3 coding DNA: TGCGCCAGCAGCTTGCTCGGGGGAGGAAACATTCAGTACTTC. The chain joins TRBV5-1 to TRBJ2-7; D might be TRBD2 (6 bases). The J call may be faulty, since TRBJ2-4 better matches the DNA end. Germline CDR1 SGHRS, CDR2 YFSETQ. The CDR3 contains 14 residues.

This clonotype was detected only a few times. The rearrangement links TRBV9 to TRBJ2-3, with D perhaps TRBD1 or TRBD2 (5 bases each). The germline V and J ends were trimmed by 3 bases and 0 bases, with 11 bases remaining between them. Germline V gene lookup returns CDR1 SGDLS and CDR2 YYNGEE. CDR3 length equals 15 residues. The CDR3 here is CASSASGGSTDTQYF. For the CDR3, the DNA is TGTGCCAGCAGCGCCTCTGGGGGTAGCACAGATACGCAGTATTTT.

V usage is TRBV19 and J usage is TRBJ2-1, with TRBD2 identical over 13 bases. With V trimmed by 3 bases and J by 5 bases, 10 bases remained unmatched. Germline lookup yields CDR1 LNHDA and CDR2 SQIVND (reference sequence). This CDR3 region has 18 residues. The CDR3 sequence: CASSIAARTSGGDNEQFF. In DNA, the CDR3 is TGTGCCAGTAGTATCGCCGCCAGAACTAGCGGGGGGGACAATGAGCAGTTCTTC.

V gene TRBV4-1 combines with J gene TRBJ1-2, with 9 bases aligning to TRBD1. V lost 2 bases to trimming and J lost 1 base; unmatched junction nucleotides: 2. The CDR3 contains 15 residues. Germline loops: CDR1 MGHRA, CDR2 YSYEKL. The CDR3 spells CASSQWDRDNYGYTF. The CDR3 DNA reads as TGCGCCAGCAGCCAATGGGACAGGGATAACTATGGCTACACCTTC.

This clonotype was detected only a few times. One end of the junction does not line up with germline, which may come from a read error. V and J are TRBV20-1 and TRBJ2-6; the match to TRBD2 covers 11 bases. The length of the CDR3 is 19 residues. The germline V gene has CDR1 DFQATT and CDR2 SNEGSKA (reference sequence). For the CDR3, the DNA is TGTAGTGCTGCAGGGCAGCGACTAGCGGGGCTCTCTGGGGCCAACGTCCTGACTTTC. It translates to CSAAGQRLAGLSGANVLTF.

This clonotype was observed a few times. The chain joins TRBV6-5 to TRBJ2-7; a possible D gene is TRBD2 (6 bases). The germline V and J ends were trimmed by 6 bases and 2 bases, with 14 bases remaining between them. This CDR3 is built from 14 residues. CDR1 and CDR2 from the germline V gene are MNHEY and SVGAGI. CDR3 nucleotides: TGTGCCAGCAGGGGAGGACGGGGAACCTACGAGCAGTACTTC. It codes for CASRGGRGTYEQYF.

The V and J genes are TRBV27 and TRBJ1-2; 8 bases line up with TRBD1. The V gene end was trimmed by 3 bases and the J gene end by 7 bases; junction bases not matched to a gene: 16. The CDR3 totals 17 residues. Germline V gene data show CDR1 as MNHEY and CDR2 as SMNVEV (reference sequence). The CDR3 here is CASSFRGPDREGCGYTF. The CDR3 region has the DNA TGTGCCAGCAGTTTCCGGGGGCCGGACAGGGAGGGCTGTGGCTACACCTTC.

This clonotype was picked up many times. The chain employs TRBV6-6 and TRBJ2-2; D remains ambiguous. The ends were cut back, 10 bases at V and 2 bases at J, with 14 bases in the middle. CDR1 is MNHNY, CDR2 SVGAGI, per germline (reference sequence). There are 14 residues in the CDR3. CDR3 region: CATSRTPNTGELFF. Here the CDR3 DNA reads TGTGCCACATCCAGGACCCCAAACACCGGGGAGCTGTTTTTT.

The chain is built from TRBV2 and TRBJ2-1; 9 bases align to TRBD2. The CDR3 has 15 amino acids. CDR1 and CDR2 (germline): SNHLY, FYNNEI. J lost 4 bases, V lost 4 bases, and 5 bases had no gene match. The DNA for the CDR3 is TGTGCCAGCAGTGTGGCTAGCGGGATGTACAATGAGCAGTTCTTC. Encoded protein: CASSVASGMYNEQFF.

V is TRBV9 and J is TRBJ1-4, with D possibly matching TRBD1 (6 bases). The germline V gene encodes CDR1 SGDLS and CDR2 YYNGEE. Trimming shortened V by 3 bases and J by 7 bases, and 13 bases separated the two germline ends. This CDR3 has 14 residues. The CDR3 DNA is TGTGCCAGCAGCGGTCGGGACAATTCTGAAAAACTGTTTTTT. Translated, it gives CASSGRDNSEKLFF.

J is TRBJ1-1 and V is TRBV7-2; D gene ambiguous. The CDR3 covers 14 residues. The V end was cut by 3 bases, the J end by 0 bases, with 8 bases between. CDR1 is SGHTA and CDR2 is FQGNSA in the germline V gene. Written as DNA, the CDR3 is TGTGCCAGCAGCTTTTCCCAAATGAACACTGAAGCTTTCTTT. Protein: CASSFSQMNTEAFF.

By share, this clonotype ranks as medium-sized. The chain couples TRBV18 to TRBJ2-7; 10 bases map to TRBD1. Losses at the gene ends were 8 bases for V and 2 bases for J; bases not matched to a gene: 6. Per the germline V gene, CDR1 is KGHSH and CDR2 is LQKENI. The CDR3 covers 14 residues. The CDR3: CASSPGTGAYEQYF. The CDR3 DNA sequence: TGTGCCAGCAGCCCCGGGACAGGGGCCTACGAGCAGTACTTC.

The chain links TRBV9 to TRBJ2-7, with D hard to call. Trimming took off 0 bases at V and 6 bases at J, with 10 bases between the two ends. In germline, CDR1 is SGDLS, CDR2 YYNGEE. This CDR3 contains 13 residues. CDR3 region: CASSVELRREQYF. DNA for the CDR3: TGTGCCAGCAGCGTAGAGTTGCGACGCGAGCAGTACTTC.

The chain uses TRBV9 and TRBJ2-1; D is ambiguous. This CDR3 spans 14 amino acids. The germline gives CDR1 SGDLS, CDR2 YYNGEE. Trimming removed 0 bases at V and 10 bases at J, with 14 bases between. The CDR3: CASSVGPALLEQFF. For the CDR3, the DNA is TGTGCCAGCAGCGTAGGCCCTGCGCTCCTAGAGCAGTTCTTC.

This clonotype was counted at least ten times. This chain connects TRBV10-3 to TRBJ2-7, with 7 bases identical to TRBD1. The CDR3 is made up of 13 amino acids. V was clipped by 4 bases and J by 3 bases; unmatched bases: 3. Germline CDR1 reads ENHRY; CDR2 reads SYGVKD. The CDR3, as DNA: TGTGCCATCAGTGCGGGACAGCTCTACGAGCAGTACTTC. Translated: CAISAGQLYEQYF.

This clonotype was picked up a small number of times. V is TRBV5-1 and J is TRBJ1-2; D possibly corresponds to TRBD1 (5 bases). This CDR3 spans 12 amino acids. Trimming left V 4 bases short and J 4 bases short, with 8 bases between. CDR1 is SGHRS, CDR2 YFSETQ, per germline. CDR3 sequence reads: CASSIGVYGYTF. CDR3 DNA sequence: TGCGCCAGCAGCATAGGGGTCTATGGCTACACCTTC.

This chain connects TRBV6-1 to TRBJ2-1, with TRBD2 matching 10 bases. This CDR3 is built from 15 residues. CDR1 and CDR2 from the germline V gene are MNHNS and SASEGT. V shed 4 bases, J shed 10 bases, and the junction held 10 bases outside the gene matches. In DNA form, the CDR3 reads TGTGCCAGCAGTGTGGCTAGCGGGGGCGGGAAGGAGCAGTTCTTC. Protein sequence: CASSVASGGGKEQFF.

Note on this clonotype: A much larger clone differs by one base, so this may be a read error. V usage is TRBV27 and J usage is TRBJ2-7; 7 bases fit TRBD2. V gave up 3 bases and J gave up 7 bases; unmatched junction bases: 12. The germline V gene has CDR1 MNHEY and CDR2 SMNVEV (reference sequence). This CDR3 region has 15 residues. The CDR3: CASSFLGGSYNEQYF. CDR3 in DNA: TGTGCCAGCAGTTTTCTCGGGGGGAGCTACAATGAGCAGTACTTC.